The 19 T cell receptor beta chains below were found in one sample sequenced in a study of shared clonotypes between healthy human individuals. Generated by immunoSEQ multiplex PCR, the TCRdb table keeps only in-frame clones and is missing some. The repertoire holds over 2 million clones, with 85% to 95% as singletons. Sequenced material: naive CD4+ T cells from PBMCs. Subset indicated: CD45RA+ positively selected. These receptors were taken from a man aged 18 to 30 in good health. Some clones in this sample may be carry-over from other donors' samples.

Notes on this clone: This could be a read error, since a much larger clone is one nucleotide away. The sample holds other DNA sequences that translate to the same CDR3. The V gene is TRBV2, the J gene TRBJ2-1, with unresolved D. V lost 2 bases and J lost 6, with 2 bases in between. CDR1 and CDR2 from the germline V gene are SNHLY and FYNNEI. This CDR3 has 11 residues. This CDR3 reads CASSESNEQFF. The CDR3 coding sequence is TGTGCCAGCAGTGAATCCAATGAGCAGTTCTTC.

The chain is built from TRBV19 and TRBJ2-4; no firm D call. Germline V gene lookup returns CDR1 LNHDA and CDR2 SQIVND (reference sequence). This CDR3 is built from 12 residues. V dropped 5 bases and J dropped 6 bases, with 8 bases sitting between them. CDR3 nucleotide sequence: TGTGCCAGTAGTCCCACCAGAAACATTCAGTACTTC. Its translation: CASSPTRNIQYF.

This chain's CDR3 is CASSIQGGGELFF. The DNA of the CDR3 is TGTGCCAGCAGCATCCAGGGCGGCGGGGAGCTGTTTTTT. The gene calls are TRBV9 and TRBJ2-2; weak D call: TRBD1 (5 bases). Trimming took off 4 bases at V and 7 bases at J, with 11 bases between the two ends. Per germline, CDR1 SGDLS and CDR2 YYNGEE. The CDR3 consists of 13 residues.

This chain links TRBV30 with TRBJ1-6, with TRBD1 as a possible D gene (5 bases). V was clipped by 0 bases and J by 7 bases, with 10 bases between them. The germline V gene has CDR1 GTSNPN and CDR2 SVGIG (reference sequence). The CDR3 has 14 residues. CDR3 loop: CAWSVAGRNSPLHF. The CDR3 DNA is TGTGCCTGGAGTGTAGCAGGGCGGAATTCACCCCTCCACTTT.

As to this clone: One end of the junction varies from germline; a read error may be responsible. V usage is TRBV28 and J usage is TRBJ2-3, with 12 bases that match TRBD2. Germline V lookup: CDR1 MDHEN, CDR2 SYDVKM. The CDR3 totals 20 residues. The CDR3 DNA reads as TGTGCCAGCAATTTAAACATTGGGACTAGCGGGCACCTGGTGTCAGATACGCAGTATTTT. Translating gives CASNLNIGTSGHLVSDTQYF. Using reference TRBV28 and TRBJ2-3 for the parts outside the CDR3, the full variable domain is DVKVTQSSRYLVKRTGEKVFLECVQDMDHENMFWYRQDPGLGLRLIYFSYDVKMKEKGDIPEGYSVSREKKERFSLILESASTNQTSMYLCASNLNIGTSGHLVSDTQYFGPGTRLTVL.

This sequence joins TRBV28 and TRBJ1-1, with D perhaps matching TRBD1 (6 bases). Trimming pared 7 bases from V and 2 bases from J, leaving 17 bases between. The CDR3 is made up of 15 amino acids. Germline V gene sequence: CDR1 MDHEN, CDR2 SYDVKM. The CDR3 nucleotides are TGTGCCAGCACGGAGGGGGGCAGGCAAAACACTGAAGCTTTCTTT. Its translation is CASTEGGRQNTEAFF.

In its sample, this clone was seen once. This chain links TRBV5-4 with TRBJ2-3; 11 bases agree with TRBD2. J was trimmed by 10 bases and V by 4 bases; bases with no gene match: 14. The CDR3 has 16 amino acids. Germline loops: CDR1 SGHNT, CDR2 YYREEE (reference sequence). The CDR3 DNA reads TGTGCCAGCAGCCCAAAACTAGCGGGAGTCCCTTATGCGCAGTATTTT. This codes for CASSPKLAGVPYAQYF.

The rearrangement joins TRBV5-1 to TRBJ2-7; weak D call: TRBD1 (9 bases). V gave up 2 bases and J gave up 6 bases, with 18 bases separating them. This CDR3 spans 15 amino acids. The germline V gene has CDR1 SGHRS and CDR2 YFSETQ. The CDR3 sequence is CASSFSGTGNGEQYF. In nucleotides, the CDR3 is TGCGCCAGCAGCTTTAGCGGGACAGGGAACGGCGAGCAGTACTTC.

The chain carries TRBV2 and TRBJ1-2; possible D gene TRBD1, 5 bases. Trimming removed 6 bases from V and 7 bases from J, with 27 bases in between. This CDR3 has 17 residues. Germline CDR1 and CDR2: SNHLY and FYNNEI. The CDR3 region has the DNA TGTGCCAGCAGGGGGGATGTCCGCTACGTAGATTTTGGTGGCTACACCTTC. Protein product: CASRGDVRYVDFGGYTF.

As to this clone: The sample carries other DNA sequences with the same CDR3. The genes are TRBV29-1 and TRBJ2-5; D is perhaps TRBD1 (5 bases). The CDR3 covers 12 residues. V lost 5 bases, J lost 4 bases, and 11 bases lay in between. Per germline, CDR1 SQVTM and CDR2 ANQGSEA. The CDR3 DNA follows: TGCAGCGTTAGAACAGGTGGAGAGACCCAGTACTTC. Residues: CSVRTGGETQYF. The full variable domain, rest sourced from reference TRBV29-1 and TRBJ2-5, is SAVISQKPSRDICQRGTSLTIQCQVDSQVTMMFWYRQQPGQSLTLIATANQGSEATYESGFVIDKFPISRPNLTFSTLTVSNMSPEDSSIYLCSVRTGGETQYFGPGTRLLVL.

The chain's CDR3 is CASSLSLPGQGVGGYTF. The CDR3 DNA reads as TGTGCCAGCAGTCTGAGTCTTCCGGGACAGGGGGTGGGTGGCTACACCTTC. This sequence joins TRBV27 and TRBJ1-2, with TRBD1 matching over 11 bases. With V trimmed by 5 bases and J by 7 bases, 15 bases remained unmatched. This CDR3 spans 17 amino acids. The germline V gene has CDR1 MNHEY and CDR2 SMNVEV (reference sequence).

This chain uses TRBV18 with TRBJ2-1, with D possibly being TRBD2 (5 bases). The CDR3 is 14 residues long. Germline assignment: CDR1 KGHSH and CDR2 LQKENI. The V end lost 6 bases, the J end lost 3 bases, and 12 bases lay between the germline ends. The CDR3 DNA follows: TGTGCCAGCTCCGGAGAGCGGTACTACAATGAGCAGTTCTTC. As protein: CASSGERYYNEQFF.

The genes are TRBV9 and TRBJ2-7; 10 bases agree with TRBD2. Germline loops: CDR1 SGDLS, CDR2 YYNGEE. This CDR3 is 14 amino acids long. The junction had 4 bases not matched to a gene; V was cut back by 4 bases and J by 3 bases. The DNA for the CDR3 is TGTGCCAGCAGCCCTAGCGGGAGTGTCTACGAGCAGTACTTC. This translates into CASSPSGSVYEQYF.

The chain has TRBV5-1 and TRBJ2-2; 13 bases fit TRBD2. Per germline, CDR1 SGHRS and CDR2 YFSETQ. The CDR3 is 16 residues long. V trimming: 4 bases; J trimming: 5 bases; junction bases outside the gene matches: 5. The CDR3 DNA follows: TGCGCCAGCAGCGCCGGACTAGCGGGAGTAACCGGGGAGCTGTTTTTT. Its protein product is CASSAGLAGVTGELFF.

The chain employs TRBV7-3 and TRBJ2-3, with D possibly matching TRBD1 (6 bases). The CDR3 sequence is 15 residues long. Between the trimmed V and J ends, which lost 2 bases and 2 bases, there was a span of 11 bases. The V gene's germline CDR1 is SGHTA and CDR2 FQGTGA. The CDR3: CASSLLPGATDTQYF. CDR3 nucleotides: TGTGCCAGCAGCTTACTGCCAGGGGCCACAGATACGCAGTATTTT.

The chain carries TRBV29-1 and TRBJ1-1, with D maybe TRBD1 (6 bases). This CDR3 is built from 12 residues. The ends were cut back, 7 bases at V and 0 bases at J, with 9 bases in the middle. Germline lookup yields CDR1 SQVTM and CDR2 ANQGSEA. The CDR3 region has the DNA TGCAGCGGAGGGGGGATGAACACTGAAGCTTTCTTT. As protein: CSGGGMNTEAFF.

Here the CDR3 DNA reads TGTGCCAGCAGCTTAGGGGGGGAGGGGCCCCAGCATTTT. Translated: CASSLGGEGPQHF. The V gene is TRBV7-9, the J gene TRBJ1-5; D perhaps matches TRBD1 (5 bases). This CDR3 contains 13 residues. Deletions cut 1 base from V and 9 bases from J, with 10 bases between. Germline CDR1 is SEHNR and CDR2 is FQNEAQ (reference sequence).

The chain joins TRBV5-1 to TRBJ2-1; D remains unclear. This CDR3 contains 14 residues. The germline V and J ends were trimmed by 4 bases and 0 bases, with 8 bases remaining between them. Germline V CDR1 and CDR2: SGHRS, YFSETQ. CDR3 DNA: TGCGCCAGCAGCGCCCAAAGCTCCTACAATGAGCAGTTCTTC. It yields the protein CASSAQSSYNEQFF. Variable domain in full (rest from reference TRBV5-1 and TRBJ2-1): KAGVTQTPRYLIKTRGQQVTLSCSPISGHRSVSWYQQTPGQGLQFLFEYFSETQRNKGNFPGRFSGRQFSNSRSEMNVSTLELGDSALYLCASSAQSSYNEQFFGPGTRLTVL.

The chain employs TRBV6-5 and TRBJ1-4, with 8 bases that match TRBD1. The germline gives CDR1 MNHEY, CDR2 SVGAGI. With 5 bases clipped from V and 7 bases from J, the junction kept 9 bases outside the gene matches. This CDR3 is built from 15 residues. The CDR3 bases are TGTGCCAGCAGTCCTCGGCAGGGGGCGATTGAAAAACTGTTTTTT. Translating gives CASSPRQGAIEKLFF.